The 18 T cell receptor beta chains listed next were all sequenced from one sample in a study of T cell repertoires in cytomegalovirus infection. From the reads, TCRdb called clonotypes with MiXCR, one entry per CDR3 protein. The repertoire has about 530,000 distinct CDR3 sequences, around a quarter of them found once; the top ten carry 13%. The sequenced sample was PBMCs. The receptors were sampled from a human donor in good health (CMV status not recorded). Some clones in this sample may be carry-over from other donors' samples.

This clonotype was recorded a few times. The chain carries TRBV15 and TRBJ2-1; 7 nucleotides align to TRBD2. CDR3 size: 16 residues. CDR1 and CDR2 from the germline V gene are LNHNV and YYDKDF (reference sequence). V lost 0 bases and J lost 5; bases outside the gene matches: 7. The CDR3 DNA reads TGTGCCACCAGCAGAGATCTTACTAGCGCCGACAATGAGCAGTTCTTC. The encoded protein is CATSRDLTSADNEQFF.

This clonotype was seen a handful of times. The chain links TRBV5-1 to TRBJ2-1; TRBD2 aligns across 11 bases. The CDR3 runs 15 residues. The germline CDR1 and CDR2 sequences are SGHRS and YFSETQ. The V gene end was trimmed by 4 bases and the J gene end by 10 bases; junction bases not matched to a gene: 10. This CDR3 reads CASSPTSGSWAEQFF. CDR3 coding DNA: TGCGCCAGCAGCCCTACTAGCGGGAGTTGGGCGGAGCAGTTCTTC. The full variable domain, completed using reference TRBV5-1 and TRBJ2-1, is KAGVTQTPRYLIKTRGQQVTLSCSPISGHRSVSWYQQTPGQGLQFLFEYFSETQRNKGNFPGRFSGRQFSNSRSEMNVSTLELGDSALYLCASSPTSGSWAEQFFGPGTRLTVL.

V usage is TRBV12-5 and J usage is TRBJ1-1; 9 bases fit TRBD1. The CDR3 length is 14 residues. Germline CDR1 is LGHNT and CDR2 is FRNRAP. Trimming at V came to 1 base and at J to 4 bases, leaving 1 base not matched to a gene. For the CDR3, the DNA is TGTGCTAGTGGTTTGGGACAGGGGGGCACTGAAGCTTTCTTT. Protein: CASGLGQGGTEAFF. Using reference TRBV12-5 and TRBJ1-1 for the parts outside the CDR3, the full variable domain is DARVTQTPRHKVTEMGQEVTMRCQPILGHNTVFWYRQTMMQGLELLAYFRNRAPLDDSGMPKDRFSAEMPDATLATLKIQPSEPRDSAVYFCASGLGQGGTEAFFGQGTRLTVV.

This clonotype was observed many times. The chain couples TRBV7-2 to TRBJ1-2; 8 bases map to TRBD1. This CDR3 has 15 amino acids. The germline CDR1 and CDR2 sequences are SGHTA and FQGNSA. Trimming cost V 4 bases and J 4 bases; bases outside gene matches: 8. In DNA, the CDR3 is TGTGCCAGCAGCTCGTGGGCAGGGGGCGTCTATGGCTACACCTTC. Protein product: CASSSWAGGVYGYTF.

This clonotype has only a few counts. The chain has TRBV6-5 and TRBJ2-2, with 9 bases aligning to TRBD1. The ends lost 4 bases at V and 6 bases at J; junction bases unmatched: 9. This CDR3 comprises 16 residues. Germline V gives CDR1 MNHEY, CDR2 SVGAGI. CDR3 DNA sequence: TGTGCCAGCAGTTCCCTGTTGGGACAGGGCCCCGGGGAGCTGTTTTTT. Protein product: CASSSLLGQGPGELFF.

Many counts were recorded for this clonotype. The rearrangement uses TRBV7-2 and TRBJ2-3; TRBD1 might be the D (5 bases). Germline CDR1 SGHTA, CDR2 FQGNSA. This CDR3 is 15 amino acids long. V was shortened by 5 bases and J by 4 bases, with 16 bases between the two germline ends. This chain's CDR3 is CASSTGAGLPDTQYF. The CDR3 DNA reads TGTGCCAGCAGCACGGGCGCAGGGTTGCCAGATACGCAGTATTTT. The variable domain in full, with the rest retrieved from reference TRBV7-2 and TRBJ2-3, is GAGVSQSPSNKVTEKGKDVELRCDPISGHTALYWYRQSLGQGLEFLIYFQGNSAPDKSGLPSDRFSAERTGGSVSTLTIQRTQQEDSAVYLCASSTGAGLPDTQYFGPGTRLTVL.

The chain is built from TRBV20-1 and TRBJ2-5, with 7 bases that match TRBD2. V gave up 3 bases and J gave up 5 bases; unmatched junction bases: 12. Germline CDR1 and CDR2: DFQATT and SNEGSKA (reference sequence). The CDR3 spans 15 residues. The CDR3 is CSARPSGLVGETQYF. CDR3 DNA: TGCAGTGCTAGGCCGAGTGGACTAGTAGGCGAGACCCAGTACTTC.

The chain employs TRBV6-6 and TRBJ2-1; 12 positions match TRBD1. Germline V gene data show CDR1 as MNHNY and CDR2 as SVGAGI (reference sequence). The CDR3 runs to 18 residues. The V gene end was trimmed by 2 bases and the J gene end by 6 bases; junction bases not matched to a gene: 11. The CDR3 spells CASSYRKGQGAIVNEQFF. For the CDR3, the DNA is TGTGCCAGCAGTTACCGGAAGGGACAGGGGGCGATTGTCAATGAGCAGTTCTTC.

This clonotype was detected a few times. The CDR3 coding sequence is TGTGCCAGTAGTCCCACTAGCGGGGCTTACGAGCAGTACTTC. The encoded protein is CASSPTSGAYEQYF. The chain joins TRBV19 to TRBJ2-7, with 10 bases that match TRBD2. J gave up 4 bases and V 5 bases, and 5 bases lay outside the gene matches. CDR1 and CDR2 from the germline V gene are LNHDA and SQIVND (reference sequence). The CDR3 loop spans 14 amino acids. Based on the CDR3 plus reference TRBV19 and TRBJ2-7, the full variable domain is DGGITQSPKYLFRKEGQNVTLSCEQNLNHDAMYWYRQDPGQGLRLIYYSQIVNDFQKGDIAEGYSVSREKKESFPLTVTSAQKNPTAFYLCASSPTSGAYEQYFGPGTRLTVT.

The V call is TRBV6-2 or TRBV6-3, the J call TRBJ2-7, with 8 bases matching TRBD1. Trimming took 5 bases from V and 2 from J; bases not matched to a gene: 8. The CDR3 runs to 15 residues. Germline loops: CDR1 MNHEY, CDR2 SVGEGT. CDR3 in amino acids: CASSRGTGSAYEQYF. The CDR3 coding sequence is TGTGCCAGCAGTCGCGGGACAGGTAGTGCCTACGAGCAGTACTTC.

This clonotype was detected a few times. The chain has TRBV12-3 or TRBV12-4 and TRBJ2-7; 10 nucleotides align to TRBD2. With V trimmed by 5 bases and J by 7 bases, 11 bases remained unmatched. The CDR3 covers 15 residues. CDR3 amino acids: CASSTAGGFIQEQYF. CDR3 DNA sequence: TGTGCCAGCAGTACAGCGGGAGGGTTCATTCAGGAGCAGTACTTC.

The chain uses TRBV7-9 and TRBJ2-7; a possible D gene is TRBD1 (6 bases). CDR1 is SEHNR, CDR2 FQNEAQ, per germline (reference sequence). The V end lost 5 bases, the J end lost 5 bases, and 13 bases lay between the germline ends. The CDR3 is 13 amino acids. The CDR3 DNA sequence: TGTGCCAGCAGCCTGACAGGAGTCCACGAGCAGTACTTC. This sequence encodes CASSLTGVHEQYF.

The V and J genes are TRBV24-1 and TRBJ2-1; 7 bases are a match to TRBD1. Trimming took 4 bases from V and 10 from J; bases not matched to a gene: 6. From germline, CDR1 is KGHDR and CDR2 SFDVKD. The CDR3 spans 13 residues. The CDR3 spells CATSEPDRAEQFF. The DNA for the CDR3 is TGTGCCACCAGTGAACCCGACAGGGCCGAGCAGTTCTTC.

This clonotype was detected a few times. This rearrangement joins TRBV7-2 to TRBJ2-2, with a possible D match to TRBD1 (7 bases). The CDR3 sequence is 15 residues long. The germline V gene has CDR1 SGHTA and CDR2 FQGNSA. V was shortened by 1 base and J by 6 bases, with 12 bases between the two germline ends. CDR3 sequence (DNA): TGTGCCAGCAGCTTAGGTCGGAGGGGGCCCGGGGAGCTGTTTTTT. Translated: CASSLGRRGPGELFF.

The rearrangement uses TRBV18 and TRBJ1-2, with a possible D match to TRBD1 (6 bases). The germline CDR1 and CDR2 sequences are KGHSH and LQKENI. V dropped 3 bases and J dropped 5 bases, with 13 bases sitting between them. The CDR3 contains 14 residues. The CDR3 region is CASSPGGQQYGYTF. CDR3 nucleotides: TGTGCCAGCTCACCGGGTGGACAGCAGTATGGCTACACCTTC.

This clonotype was recorded a few times. Since a much larger clone is just one base distant, this may be a read error. This chain joins TRBV6-6 and TRBJ1-6, with 7 bases aligning to TRBD1. The CDR3 length is 14 residues. Germline values: CDR1 MNHNY, CDR2 SVGAGI (reference sequence). The V segment lost 6 bases and the J segment 8 bases; nucleotides outside the gene matches: 7. This CDR3 is CASSPGTDYSPLHF. CDR3 nucleotide sequence: TGTGCCAGCAGCCCCGGGACAGACTATTCACCCCTCCACTTT.

This clonotype was detected a few times. J is TRBJ1-4 and V is TRBV28, with unresolved D. V lost 3 bases and J 7 bases, leaving 3 bases between the germline ends. The germline V gene encodes CDR1 MDHEN and CDR2 SYDVKM. The CDR3 has 11 residues. DNA of the CDR3: TGTGCCAGCAGTTTTTTTGAAAAACTGTTTTTT. This encodes CASSFFEKLFF.

This clonotype was found many times. The chain employs TRBV7-2 and TRBJ2-1, with 7 bases fitting TRBD2. Germline values: CDR1 SGHTA, CDR2 FQGNSA. V gave up 2 bases and J gave up 11 bases; unmatched junction bases: 6. This CDR3 is 13 amino acids long. CDR3 coding DNA: TGTGCCAGCAGCTTATTTGGGCGGGAGCAGCAGTTCTTC. It specifies CASSLFGREQQFF.